The sequence of this T cell receptor (beta chain) was determined in a study of T cell responses to AZD1222 COVID-19 vaccine. Study-wide findings and caveats: Clonal diversity was possibly underestimated; the donors were predominantly white British and more often female. Sampled repertoires all dated from after the peak T cell response. The study found Spike-specific TCR breadth and depth rose after two AZD1222 doses.

With regard to this clone: Antigen: not known.

The protocol was immunoSEQ multiplex PCR, while the TCRdb copy is restricted to in-frame clones and leaves out a portion. The sample lists 150,000 to 200,000 clones, about nine tenths occurring once. Germline V lookup: CDR1 MNHEY, CDR2 SMNVEV (reference sequence). There are 16 residues in the CDR3. V was cut by 3 bases and J by 5 bases, with 14 bases left in between. V is TRBV27 and J is TRBJ1-6, with D tentatively TRBD1 (5 bases). This receptor was obtained from an adult in good health. The source material was peripheral blood, sampled on day 0 of AZD1222 vaccination. CDR3 DNA sequence: TGTGCCAGCAGTTTCAGGGCTGGGGGGAATAATTCACCCCTCCACTTT. Translation gives CASSFRAGGNNSPLHF.